The 11 T cell receptor beta chains listed next were all sequenced from one sample in a study of a mutant IDH1 vaccine in newly diagnosed glioma. Time point described: week 47, end of study. The content of each vaccine dose was 300 ug of mutant IDH1 20-mer peptide, and topical imiquimod accompanied it. Their target antigens are unknown. TCRdb keeps only in-frame clones here, not all; method: immunoSEQ multiplex PCR. Found here are some 50,000 clones, about 61% of them singletons; the top ten hold more than 4.5%. The source material was peripheral blood mononuclear cells (PBMCs), sampled from a glioma patient whose treatment included an IDH1 peptide vaccine. The receptors stem from a man aged 35 to 55 with glioma. Some clones in this sample may be carry-over from other donors' samples.

This rearrangement joins TRBV5-5 to TRBJ2-7; perhaps D is TRBD1 or TRBD2 (5 bases each). The germline gives CDR1 SGHKS, CDR2 YYEKEE (reference sequence). Trimming stripped 5 bases from V and 0 bases from J, with 18 bases between. There are 16 residues in the CDR3. DNA of the CDR3: TGTGCCAGCAGACCAACTAGTAACAGGATCTCCTACGAGCAGTACTTC. It encodes CASRPTSNRISYEQYF.

The V gene is TRBV5-4, the J gene TRBJ1-1; a weak D match, TRBD1 (6 bases). The germline CDR1 and CDR2 sequences are SGHNT and YYREEE (reference sequence). The CDR3 extends over 15 amino acids. V lost 5 bases and J 1 base, leaving 15 bases between the germline ends. CDR3 loop: CASRPAGGPNTEAFF. DNA of the CDR3: TGTGCCAGCAGACCCGCCGGGGGCCCGAACACTGAAGCTTTCTTT.

The chain recombines TRBV5-5 with TRBJ1-3; D remains unclear. V was pared by 0 bases and J by 4 bases, with 2 bases between. Germline V gene sequence: CDR1 SGHKS, CDR2 YYEKEE (reference sequence). CDR3 length: 12 amino acids. CDR3 nucleotides: TGTGCCAGCAGCTTGGGAGGAAACACCATATATTTT. Residues: CASSLGGNTIYF.

There are a few counts of this clone. This rearrangement joins TRBV7-9 to TRBJ1-2; TRBD1 matches 7 bases. The ends lost 5 bases at V and 3 bases at J; junction bases unmatched: 12. The CDR3 is 16 residues long. Looked up from germline, CDR1 is SEHNR and CDR2 is FQNEAQ (reference sequence). Here the CDR3 DNA reads TGTGCCAGCAGCCGAGGGGAAGGGGGCGCGGACTATGGCTACACCTTC. Translated: CASSRGEGGADYGYTF.

This clone was counted once. The CDR3 loop reads CASSLTDSYEQYF. The CDR3 DNA sequence: TGTGCCAGCAGTCTGACTGACTCCTACGAGCAGTACTTC. The chain combines TRBV6-1 with TRBJ2-7; no definite D call. The CDR3 consists of 13 residues. V was trimmed by 5 bases and J by 0 bases, leaving 8 bases between them. Germline CDR1 and CDR2: MNHNS and SASEGT.

This clone came up a few times. The chain recombines TRBV12-5 with TRBJ2-7, with a possible D match to TRBD1 (6 bases). The germline CDR1 and CDR2 sequences are LGHNT and FRNRAP. V lost 2 bases and J lost 5, with 7 bases in between. The length of the CDR3 is 12 residues. This CDR3 reads CASGLSGDEQYF. Written as DNA, the CDR3 is TGTGCTAGTGGTTTGTCAGGGGACGAGCAGTACTTC.

This clone appeared a few times. The chain links TRBV30 to TRBJ1-1, with a possible D match to TRBD1 (5 bases). The germline CDR1 and CDR2 sequences are GTSNPN and SVGIG (reference sequence). The CDR3 covers 16 residues. V shed 2 bases and J shed 4 bases, with 20 bases lying between them. The CDR3 loop is CAWSRWDDPLGTEAFF. DNA for the CDR3: TGTGCCTGGAGTAGATGGGACGACCCTTTGGGCACTGAAGCTTTCTTT. Using reference TRBV30 and TRBJ1-1 for the parts outside the CDR3, the full variable domain is SQTIHQWPATLVQPVGSPLSLECTVEGTSNPNLYWYRQAAGRGLQLLFYSVGIGQISSEVPQNLSASRPQDRQFILSSKKLLLSDSGFYLCAWSRWDDPLGTEAFFGQGTRLTVV.

This clone was seen a handful of times. The chain combines TRBV9 with TRBJ2-5; 7 bases agree with TRBD1. V gave up 4 bases and J gave up 1 base; unmatched junction bases: 7. This CDR3 has 15 amino acids. Per the germline V gene, CDR1 is SGDLS and CDR2 is YYNGEE. In nucleotides, the CDR3 is TGTGCCAGCAGCCCCCGACAGGGCCTCCAAGAGACCCAGTACTTC. Residues: CASSPRQGLQETQYF.

The rearrangement links TRBV2 to TRBJ2-5, with D perhaps matching TRBD2 (5 bases). This CDR3 is built from 14 residues. The V gene lost 6 bases and the J gene lost 4 bases, with 15 bases spanning the gap. The germline V gene has CDR1 SNHLY and CDR2 FYNNEI. CDR3 residues: CASSQRVLAETQYF. In DNA form, the CDR3 reads TGTGCCAGCAGCCAGAGGGTTCTGGCAGAGACCCAGTACTTC.

Comments on this clone: The germline gene is not matched at one end of the junction; a read error may be the cause. This chain connects TRBV15 to TRBJ1-1; weak D call: TRBD1 (5 bases). CDR3 length: 14 amino acids. In germline, CDR1 is LNHNV, CDR2 YYDKDF (reference sequence). Here the CDR3 DNA reads TGTGCCACCAGGAGAGACAGCATGGGTACTGAAGCTTTCTTT. Its protein product is CATRRDSMGTEAFF.

The V gene is TRBV6-5, the J gene TRBJ1-4; TRBD1 agrees at 7 bases. The CDR3 is 14 residues long. Germline loops: CDR1 MNHEY, CDR2 SVGAGI. Losses at the gene ends were 5 bases for V and 2 bases for J; bases not matched to a gene: 2. The DNA of the CDR3 is TGTGCCAGCAGTGAGACAGGGACTAATGAAAAACTGTTTTTT. Translating gives CASSETGTNEKLFF.